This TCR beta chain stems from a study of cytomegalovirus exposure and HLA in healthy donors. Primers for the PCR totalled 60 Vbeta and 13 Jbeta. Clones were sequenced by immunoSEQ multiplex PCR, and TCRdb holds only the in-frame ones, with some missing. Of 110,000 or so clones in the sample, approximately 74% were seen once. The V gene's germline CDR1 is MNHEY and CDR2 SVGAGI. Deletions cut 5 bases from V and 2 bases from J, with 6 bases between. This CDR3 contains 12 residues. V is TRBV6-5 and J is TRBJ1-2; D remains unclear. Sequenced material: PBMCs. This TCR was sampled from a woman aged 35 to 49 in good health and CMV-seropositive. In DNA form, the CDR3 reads TGTGCCAGCAGTGCCGGGAACTATGGCTACACCTTC. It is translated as CASSAGNYGYTF.